This record concerns one T cell receptor (beta chain) sequence. This clonotype was counted many times. Its antigen has not been determined. No much larger clonotype is one base removed from it; base qualities were not supplied. These data are taken from a study of T cells in Graves' hyperthyroidism and ophthalmopathy (dated by TCRdb to between 2019 and 2020). Describing the broader study: Peripheral blood samples were taken at the time of initial diagnosis, prior to any treatment. In addition, the study compared T-cell repertoires in thyroid tissue and in blood from several Graves' hyperthyroidism patients. A discovery cohort of approximately 97 patients, about 40 with Graves' ophthalmopathy and fewer than 65 with stable Graves' hyperthyroidism, was used to find distinguishing TCR V-J signatures. Prospective prediction of ophthalmopathy was tested in an independent validation cohort consisting of 18 hyperthyroidism patients and 15 to 17 patients who later progressed to ophthalmopathy. The paper reports TCR Vbeta CDR3 sequencing of 140 or so peripheral blood samples: around 45 ophthalmopathy, some 80 hyperthyroidism and 17 progressor patients. After sampling, hyperthyroidism patients received methimazole starting at 30 mg daily, and ophthalmopathy patients received high-dose intravenous methylprednisolone. The approximately 98 discovery patients were randomly divided into training and test sets at a 7:3 ratio. The paper's findings and limits, for the study overall: No statistical method was used to fix the sample size in advance, and group allocation was not hidden from the investigators. Most expanded thyroid clonotypes (frequency above 0.001) were also detected in blood, suggesting blood repertoires may reflect thyroid immune responses. In cross-validation, a model built on a 13 V-J signature told ophthalmopathy apart from stable hyperthyroidism with 87.88% sensitivity and around 83% specificity, and in testing the same model reached 80%/75%. In validation, the model predicted progression to ophthalmopathy with 55% to 71% sensitivity and 72% to 85% specificity, a median of 6.5 months before onset.

CDR1 is given as MNHNS and CDR2 as SASEGT, both from the germline V gene. The CDR3 has 15 amino acids, counting the end cysteine and phenylalanine. The only DNA kept is the CDR3, 45 bases in frame from the first base. Relative to germline, V is 6 bases shorter and J is 5 bases shorter, with 17 bases between their ends. In the ophthalmopathy patients, disease was moderately to severely active, with a Clinical Activity Score of 3 or more, a NOSPECS grade of 4 or more, and a duration of less than 3 months. Exclusion was applied to patients with uncontrolled infections, other autoimmune diseases, pregnancy or lactation. Diagnoses relied on clinical symptoms, serum thyroxine and TRAb, thyroid ultrasound and orbital computed tomography. Ficoll-Paque density gradient centrifugation was used to isolate PBMCs from approximately 11 ml of fresh peripheral blood. Total RNA was extracted using Trizol reagent, and RNA quality was assessed on an Agilent 2100 Bioanalyzer.

The TCR beta CDR3 regions were amplified from the RNA transcripts. For the first round of RT-PCR on the TCR CDR3, the HTBI primer set was used together with the Qiagen OneStep RT-PCR kit. Libraries were constructed in a second round of multiplex PCR, after which size selection and purification were carried out. The libraries were sequenced on an Illumina HiSeq2000 using paired-end 100 bp reads. From the authors' description of their analysis: SOAPnuke was used to process the raw data, throwing out any read that contained adapters or uncalled bases, had a mean Phred below 15, or lacked an exact constant-primer or identifier match. High-quality paired reads were merged with COPE v1.2.5, and unique nucleotide sequences were defined as clonotypes. Clonotypes were aligned to IMGT TRBV, TRBD and TRBJ reference segments using MiTCR v1.1. The analysis included only V-J combinations with a frequency above 0.0001, which together covered roughly 99% of the repertoires. A TCS score was defined as the ratio of F50 (clonal expansion) to E x V (chaos), with BLOSUM62-based TCRdist applied between CDR3 peptides within each V-J. Welch's t-statistics and random forest reduced fewer than 550 V-J features to roughly 13, which were used in a naive Bayes classifier (R e1071). TCRdb passed the public sequencing reads through fastp at Q25 and MiXCR, retaining productive beta sequences. For every CDR3 protein sequence, its rows merge into one entry that carries the most common genes and DNA. Here the V and J calls rest on TCRdb's processing, not on the authors' analysis. Here the sample has hundreds of thousands of distinct CDR3 sequences; 16% occur a single time. The ten largest clones represent under 3.5% of the sample.

The V and J segments used are TRBV6-1 and TRBJ1-5; possibly the D gene is TRBD1, per 6 matching bases. The TCR sequence derives from a middle-aged woman with Graves' ophthalmopathy. Specimen: blood. The DNA is TGTGCCAGCAGCGCCGACGGGGGCGGGTATCAGCCCCAGCATTTT. Translation gives CASSADGGGYQPQHF.